This TCR beta chain emerged from a study of blood T cell repertoires in COVID-19. TCRdb's table, derived via immunoSEQ multiplex PCR, lists solely in-frame clones and lacks some. The table has a few hundred thousand clones, around 90% seen once. Germline V CDR1 and CDR2: SGHNT, YENEEA. The length of the CDR3 is 13 residues. The V end lost 8 bases, the J end lost 0 bases, and 10 bases lay between the germline ends. The gene calls are TRBV11-3 and TRBJ2-5; D gene uncertain. Sequencing was performed on peripheral blood. The receptor comes from a woman aged 35 to 49 who had recovered from COVID-19. CDR3 nucleotide sequence: TGTGCCAGCGCTTCGCGGAACCAAGAGACCCAGTACTTC. This translates into CASASRNQETQYF.